This T cell receptor (beta chain) was identified during a study of OX40 agonist ivuxolimab in advanced cancers. Study overall: Ivuxolimab, which is an agonistic anti-OX40 (CD134) antibody, was administered to the patients.

Points from the study as a whole: Among the lowest peripheral clonal expansion occurred in 0.1-3.0 mg/kg partial responders. Certain nonresponding patients likewise had low normalized T-cell clonal expansion.

On this clone itself: No antigen is known for it.

The data were produced by immunoSEQ multiplex PCR, yet TCRdb's version contains in-frame clones alone and is incomplete. Here the sample spans almost 90,000 clones, approximately 90% being singletons. This CDR3 spans 13 amino acids. The V gene's germline CDR1 is SGHRS and CDR2 YFSETQ. The V end was cut by 5 bases, the J end by 4 bases, with 11 bases between. The receptor comes from an adult with an advanced solid tumor such as melanoma, head and neck, liver or kidney cancer. The chain is built from TRBV5-1 and TRBJ2-3; D possibly corresponds to TRBD1 (5 bases). The sample consisted of CD4+ or CD8+ T cells sorted from blood, taken in a trial of the OX40 agonist ivuxolimab. The CDR3 sequence is CASRTEGSDTQYF. CDR3 bases: TGCGCCAGCAGGACAGAAGGGTCAGATACGCAGTATTTT.